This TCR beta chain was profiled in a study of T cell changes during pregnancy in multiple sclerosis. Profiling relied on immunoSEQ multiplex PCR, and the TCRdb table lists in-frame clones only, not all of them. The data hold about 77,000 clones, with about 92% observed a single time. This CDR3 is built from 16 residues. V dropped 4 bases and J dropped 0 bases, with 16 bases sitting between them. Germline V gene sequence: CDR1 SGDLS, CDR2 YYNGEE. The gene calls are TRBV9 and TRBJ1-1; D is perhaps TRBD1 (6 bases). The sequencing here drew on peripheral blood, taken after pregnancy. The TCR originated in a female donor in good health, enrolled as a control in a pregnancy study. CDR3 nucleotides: TGTGCCAGCAGCTCACCCGCCGGGACATTGAACACTGAAGCTTTCTTT. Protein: CASSSPAGTLNTEAFF.